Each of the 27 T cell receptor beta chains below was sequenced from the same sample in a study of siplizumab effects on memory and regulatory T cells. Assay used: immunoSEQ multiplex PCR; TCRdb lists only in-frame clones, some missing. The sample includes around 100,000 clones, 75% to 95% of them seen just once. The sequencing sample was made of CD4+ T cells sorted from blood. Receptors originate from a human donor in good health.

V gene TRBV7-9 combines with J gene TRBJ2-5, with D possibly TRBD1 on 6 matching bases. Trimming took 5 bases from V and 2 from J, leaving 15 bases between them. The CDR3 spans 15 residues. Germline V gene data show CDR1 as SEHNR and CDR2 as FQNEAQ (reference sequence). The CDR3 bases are TGTGCCAGCAGCACCCGACAGGCACCTCAAGAGACCCAGTACTTC. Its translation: CASSTRQAPQETQYF. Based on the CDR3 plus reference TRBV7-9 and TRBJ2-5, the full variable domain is DTGVSQNPRHKITKRGQNVTFRCDPISEHNRLYWYRQTLGQGPEFLTYFQNEAQLEKSRLLSDRFSAERPKGSFSTLEIQRTEQGDSAMYLCASSTRQAPQETQYFGPGTRLLVL.

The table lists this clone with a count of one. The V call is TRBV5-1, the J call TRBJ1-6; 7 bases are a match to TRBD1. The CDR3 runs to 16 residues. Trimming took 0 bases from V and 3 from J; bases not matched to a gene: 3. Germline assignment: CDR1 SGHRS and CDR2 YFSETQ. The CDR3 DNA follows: TGCGCCAGCAGCTTGGCGAGGGGGCTCTATAATTCACCCCTCCACTTT. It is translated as CASSLARGLYNSPLHF.

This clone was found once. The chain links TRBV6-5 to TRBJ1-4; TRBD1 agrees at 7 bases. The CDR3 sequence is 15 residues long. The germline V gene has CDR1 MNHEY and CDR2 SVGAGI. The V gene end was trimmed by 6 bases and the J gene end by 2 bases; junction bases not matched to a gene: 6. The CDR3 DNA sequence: TGTGCCAGCAGCTTCCTACAGGGGACTAATGAAAAACTGTTTTTT. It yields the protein CASSFLQGTNEKLFF.

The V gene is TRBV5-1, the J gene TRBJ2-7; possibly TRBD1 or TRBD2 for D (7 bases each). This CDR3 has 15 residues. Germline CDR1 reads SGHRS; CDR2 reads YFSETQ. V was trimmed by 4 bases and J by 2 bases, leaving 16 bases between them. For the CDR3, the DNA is TGCGCCAGCAGCCCCGGGGGAGGGGGCCCCTACGAGCAGTACTTC. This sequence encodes CASSPGGGGPYEQYF.

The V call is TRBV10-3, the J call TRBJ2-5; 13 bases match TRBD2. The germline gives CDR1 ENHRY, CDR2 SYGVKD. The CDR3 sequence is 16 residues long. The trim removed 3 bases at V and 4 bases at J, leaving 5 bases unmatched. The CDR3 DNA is TGTGCCATCAGTGACCCTGGGACTAGCGGGGCAGAGACCCAGTACTTC. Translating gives CAISDPGTSGAETQYF.

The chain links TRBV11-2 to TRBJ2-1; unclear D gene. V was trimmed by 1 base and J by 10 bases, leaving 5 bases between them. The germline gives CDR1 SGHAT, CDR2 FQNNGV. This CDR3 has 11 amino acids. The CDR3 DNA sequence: TGTGCCAGCAGCTTAGGGCTGGAGCAGTTCTTC. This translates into CASSLGLEQFF.

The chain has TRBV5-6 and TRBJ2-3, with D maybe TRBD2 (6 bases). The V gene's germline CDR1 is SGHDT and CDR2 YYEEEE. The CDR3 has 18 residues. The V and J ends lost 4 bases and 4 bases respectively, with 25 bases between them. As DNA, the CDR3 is TGTGCCAGCAGCCTGGTGGACGGAACCCCATGGAGGGCAGATACGCAGTATTTT. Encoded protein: CASSLVDGTPWRADTQYF.

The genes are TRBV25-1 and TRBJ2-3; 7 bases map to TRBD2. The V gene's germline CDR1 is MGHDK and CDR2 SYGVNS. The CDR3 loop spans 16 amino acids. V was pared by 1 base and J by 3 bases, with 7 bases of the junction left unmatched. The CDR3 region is CASSESRGGITDTQYF. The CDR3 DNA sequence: TGTGCCAGCAGTGAATCGCGGGGAGGGATTACAGATACGCAGTATTTT.

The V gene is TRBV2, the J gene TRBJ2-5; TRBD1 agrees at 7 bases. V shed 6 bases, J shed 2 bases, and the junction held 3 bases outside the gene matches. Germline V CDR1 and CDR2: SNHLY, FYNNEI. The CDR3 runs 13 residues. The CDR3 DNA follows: TGTGCCAGCAGGGGACAGCCACAAGAGACCCAGTACTTC. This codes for CASRGQPQETQYF.

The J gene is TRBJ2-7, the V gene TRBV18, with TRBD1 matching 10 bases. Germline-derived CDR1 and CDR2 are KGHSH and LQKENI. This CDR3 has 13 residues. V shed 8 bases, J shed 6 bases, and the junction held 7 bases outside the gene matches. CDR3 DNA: TGTGCCAGCATGGCGACAGGGGGCGTCGAGCAGTACTTC. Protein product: CASMATGGVEQYF.

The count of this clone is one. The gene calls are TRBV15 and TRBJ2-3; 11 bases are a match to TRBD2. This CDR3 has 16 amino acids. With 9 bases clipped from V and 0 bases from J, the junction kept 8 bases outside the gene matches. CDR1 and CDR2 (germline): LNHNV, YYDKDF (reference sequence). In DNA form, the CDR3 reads TGTGCCACTCTAGCGGGGGGACTGACTAGCACAGATACGCAGTATTTT. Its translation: CATLAGGLTSTDTQYF.

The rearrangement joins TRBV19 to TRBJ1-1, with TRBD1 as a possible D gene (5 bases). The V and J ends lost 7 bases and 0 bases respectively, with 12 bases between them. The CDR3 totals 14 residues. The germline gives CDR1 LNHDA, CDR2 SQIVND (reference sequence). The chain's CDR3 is CASTPGDLNTEAFF. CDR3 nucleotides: TGTGCCAGTACCCCCGGGGACCTGAACACTGAAGCTTTCTTT.

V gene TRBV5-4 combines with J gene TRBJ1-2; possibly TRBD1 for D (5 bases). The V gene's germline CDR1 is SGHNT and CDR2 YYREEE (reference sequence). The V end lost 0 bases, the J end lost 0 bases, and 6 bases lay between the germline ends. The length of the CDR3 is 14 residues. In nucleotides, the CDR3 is TGTGCCAGCAGCTTGGGGGACGCTAACTATGGCTACACCTTC. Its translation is CASSLGDANYGYTF. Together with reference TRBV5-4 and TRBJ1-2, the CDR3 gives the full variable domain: ETGVTQSPTHLIKTRGQQVTLRCSSQSGHNTVSWYQQALGQGPQFIFQYYREEENGRGNFPPRFSGLQFPNYSSELNVNALELDDSALYLCASSLGDANYGYTFGSGTRLTVV.

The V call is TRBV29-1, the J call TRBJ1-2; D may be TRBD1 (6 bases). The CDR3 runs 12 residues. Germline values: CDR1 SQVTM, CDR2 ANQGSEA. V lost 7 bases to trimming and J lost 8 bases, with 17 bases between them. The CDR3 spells CSASRGALGYTF. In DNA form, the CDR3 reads TGCAGCGCCTCGCGGGGGGCTTTAGGCTACACCTTC.

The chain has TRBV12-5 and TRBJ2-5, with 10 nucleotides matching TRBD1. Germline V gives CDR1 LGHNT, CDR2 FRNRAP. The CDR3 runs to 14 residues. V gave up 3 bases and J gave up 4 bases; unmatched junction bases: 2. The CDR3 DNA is TGTGCTAGTGGTTTTGGACAGGGGGGAGAGACCCAGTACTTC. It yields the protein CASGFGQGGETQYF. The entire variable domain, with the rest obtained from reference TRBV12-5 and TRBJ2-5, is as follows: DARVTQTPRHKVTEMGQEVTMRCQPILGHNTVFWYRQTMMQGLELLAYFRNRAPLDDSGMPKDRFSAEMPDATLATLKIQPSEPRDSAVYFCASGFGQGGETQYFGPGTRLLVL.

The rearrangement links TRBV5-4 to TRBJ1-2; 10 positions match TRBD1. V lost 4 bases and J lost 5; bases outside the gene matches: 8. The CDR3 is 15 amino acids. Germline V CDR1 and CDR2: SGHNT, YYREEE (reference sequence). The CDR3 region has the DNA TGTGCCAGCAGCGCCGGGACAGGGGTACAATATGGCTACACCTTC. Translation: CASSAGTGVQYGYTF.

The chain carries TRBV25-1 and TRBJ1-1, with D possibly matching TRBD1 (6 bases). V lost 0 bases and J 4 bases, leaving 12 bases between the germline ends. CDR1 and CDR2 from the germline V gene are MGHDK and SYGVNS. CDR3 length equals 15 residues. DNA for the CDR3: TGTGCCAGCAGTGAATATGGGGGCTCGGGCACTGAAGCTTTCTTT. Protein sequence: CASSEYGGSGTEAFF.

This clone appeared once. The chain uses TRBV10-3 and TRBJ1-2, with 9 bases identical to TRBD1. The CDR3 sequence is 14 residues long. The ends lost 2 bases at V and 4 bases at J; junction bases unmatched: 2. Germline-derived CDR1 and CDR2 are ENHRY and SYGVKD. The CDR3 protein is CAISEGQGSYGYTF. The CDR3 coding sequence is TGTGCCATCAGTGAGGGACAGGGGAGCTATGGCTACACCTTC.

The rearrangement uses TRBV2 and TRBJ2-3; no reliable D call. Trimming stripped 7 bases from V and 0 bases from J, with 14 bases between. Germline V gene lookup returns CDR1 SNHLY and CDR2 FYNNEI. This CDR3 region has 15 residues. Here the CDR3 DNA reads TGTGCCAGCACCCTGGACCCATCTAGCACAGATACGCAGTATTTT. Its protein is CASTLDPSSTDTQYF.

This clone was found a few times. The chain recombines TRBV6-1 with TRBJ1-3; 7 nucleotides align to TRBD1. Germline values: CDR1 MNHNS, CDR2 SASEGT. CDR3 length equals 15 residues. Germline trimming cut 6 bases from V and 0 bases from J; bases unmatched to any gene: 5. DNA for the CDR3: TGTGCCAGCAGAAGACAGGGTGACTCTGGAAACACCATATATTTT. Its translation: CASRRQGDSGNTIYF.

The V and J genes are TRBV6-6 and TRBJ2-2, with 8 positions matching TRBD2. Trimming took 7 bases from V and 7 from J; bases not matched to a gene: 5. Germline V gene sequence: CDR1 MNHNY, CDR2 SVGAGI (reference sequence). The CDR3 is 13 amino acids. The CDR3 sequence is CASTAGASGELFF. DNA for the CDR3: TGTGCCAGCACAGCGGGGGCCAGCGGGGAGCTGTTTTTT.

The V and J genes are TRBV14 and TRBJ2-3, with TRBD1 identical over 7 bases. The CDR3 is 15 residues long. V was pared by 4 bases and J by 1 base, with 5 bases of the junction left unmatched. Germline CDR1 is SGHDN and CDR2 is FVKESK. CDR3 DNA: TGTGCCAGCAGCCCGACAGGGAAGCGCACAGATACGCAGTATTTT. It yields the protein CASSPTGKRTDTQYF. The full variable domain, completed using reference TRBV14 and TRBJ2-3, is EAGVTQFPSHSVIEKGQTVTLRCDPISGHDNLYWYRRVMGKEIKFLLHFVKESKQDESGMPNNRFLAERTGGTYSTLKVQPAELEDSGVYFCASSPTGKRTDTQYFGPGTRLTVL.

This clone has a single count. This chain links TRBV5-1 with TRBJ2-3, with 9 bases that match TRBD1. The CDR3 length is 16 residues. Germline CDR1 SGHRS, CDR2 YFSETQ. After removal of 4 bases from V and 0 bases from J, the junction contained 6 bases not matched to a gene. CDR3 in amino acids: CASSKRTGVSTDTQYF. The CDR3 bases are TGCGCCAGCAGCAAACGGACAGGGGTGAGCACAGATACGCAGTATTTT.

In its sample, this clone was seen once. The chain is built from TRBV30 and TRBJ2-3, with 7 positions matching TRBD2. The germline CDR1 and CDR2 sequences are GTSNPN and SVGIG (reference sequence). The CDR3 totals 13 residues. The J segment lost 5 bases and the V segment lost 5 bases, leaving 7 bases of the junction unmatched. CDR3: CAWGGTSVDTQYF. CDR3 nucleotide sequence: TGTGCCTGGGGAGGAACTAGCGTAGATACGCAGTATTTT.

The CDR3 DNA is TGTGCCAGCAGCTTAACGCCGGGGGCAGGAGCTTTCTTT. Encoded protein: CASSLTPGAGAFF. The V call is TRBV7-3, the J call TRBJ1-1; tentative D call: TRBD1 (6 bases). This CDR3 is built from 13 residues. Trimming stripped 0 bases from V and 10 bases from J, with 12 bases between. Germline lookup yields CDR1 SGHTA and CDR2 FQGTGA. Using reference TRBV7-3 and TRBJ1-1 for the parts outside the CDR3, the full variable domain is GAGVSQTPSNKVTEKGKYVELRCDPISGHTALYWYRQSLGQGPEFLIYFQGTGAADDSGLPNDRFFAVRPEGSVSTLKIQRTERGDSAVYLCASSLTPGAGAFFGQGTRLTVV.

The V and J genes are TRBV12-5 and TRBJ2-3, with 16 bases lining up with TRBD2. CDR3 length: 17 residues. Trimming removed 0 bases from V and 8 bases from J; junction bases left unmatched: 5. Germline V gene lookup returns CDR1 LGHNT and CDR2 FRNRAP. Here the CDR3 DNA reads TGTGCTAGTGGTTTGGTACCCGGGACTAGCGGGGGGGGTACGCAGTATTTT. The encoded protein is CASGLVPGTSGGGTQYF.

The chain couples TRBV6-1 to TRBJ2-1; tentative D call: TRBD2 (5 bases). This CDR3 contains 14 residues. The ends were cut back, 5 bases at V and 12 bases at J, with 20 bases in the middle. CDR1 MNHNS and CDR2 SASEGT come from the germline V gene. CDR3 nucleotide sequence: TGTGCCAGCAGTAAAAGCGGAGTGGCCTGGGGGCAGTTCTTC. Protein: CASSKSGVAWGQFF.